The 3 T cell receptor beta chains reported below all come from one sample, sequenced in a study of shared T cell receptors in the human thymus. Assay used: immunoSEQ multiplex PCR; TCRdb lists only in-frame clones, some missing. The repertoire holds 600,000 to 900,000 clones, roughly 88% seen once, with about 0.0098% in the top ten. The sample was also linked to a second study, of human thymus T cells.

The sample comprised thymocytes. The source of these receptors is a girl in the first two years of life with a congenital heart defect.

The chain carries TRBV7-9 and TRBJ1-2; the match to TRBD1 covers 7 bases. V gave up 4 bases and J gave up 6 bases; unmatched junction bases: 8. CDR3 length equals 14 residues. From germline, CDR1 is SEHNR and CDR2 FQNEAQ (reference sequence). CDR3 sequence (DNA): TGTGCCAGCAGCTCAGGGACAGTCCTGGATGGCTACACCTTC. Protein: CASSSGTVLDGYTF.

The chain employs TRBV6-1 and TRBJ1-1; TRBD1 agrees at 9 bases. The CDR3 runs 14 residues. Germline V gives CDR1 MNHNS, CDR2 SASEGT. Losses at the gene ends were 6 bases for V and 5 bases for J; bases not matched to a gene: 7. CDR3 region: CASSHDRGLTEAFF. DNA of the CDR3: TGTGCCAGCAGCCACGACAGGGGGTTAACTGAAGCTTTCTTT.

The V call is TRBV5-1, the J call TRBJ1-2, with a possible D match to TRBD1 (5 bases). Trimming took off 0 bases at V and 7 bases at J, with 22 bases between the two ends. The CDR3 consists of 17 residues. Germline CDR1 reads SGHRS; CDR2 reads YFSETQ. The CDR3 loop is CASSLVYSRGSDCGYTF. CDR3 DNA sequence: TGCGCCAGCAGCTTGGTATACTCGCGGGGCTCGGACTGTGGCTACACCTTC. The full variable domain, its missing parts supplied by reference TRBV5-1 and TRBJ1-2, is KAGVTQTPRYLIKTRGQQVTLSCSPISGHRSVSWYQQTPGQGLQFLFEYFSETQRNKGNFPGRFSGRQFSNSRSEMNVSTLELGDSALYLCASSLVYSRGSDCGYTFGSGTRLTVV.